The 23 T cell receptor beta chains reported below all come from one sample, sequenced in a study of post-analysis software for immune sequencing data. Study findings and constraints: Controls had lower frequencies than patients of five TRBV segments, which included TRBV5-6, TRBV5-1 and TRBV20-1.

Prepared TCR beta cDNA libraries contained unique molecular identifiers. TCRdb re-derived calls from the PCR reads in MiXCR, one entry per CDR3 protein. The profile shows about half a million distinct CDR3 sequences, less than 40% of them singletons. These TCRs are of unknown antigen specificity. Specimen: blood. All receptors derive from a girl aged 2-17 years with multiple sclerosis.

The rearrangement links TRBV29-1 to TRBJ2-7, with 8 bases aligning to TRBD1. The CDR3 contains 12 residues. The V gene end was trimmed by 6 bases and the J gene end by 6 bases; junction bases not matched to a gene: 7. Germline V CDR1 and CDR2: SQVTM, ANQGSEA. The CDR3 DNA reads as TGCAGCGTACGACGGACAGGGTTCGAGCAGTACTTC. Translated: CSVRRTGFEQYF.

The V and J genes are TRBV7-6 and TRBJ2-3, with D maybe TRBD1 (7 bases). Trimming stripped 5 bases from V and 0 bases from J, with 15 bases between. The CDR3 is 16 amino acids. The germline CDR1 and CDR2 sequences are SGHVS and FNYEAQ. CDR3 coding DNA: TGTGCCAGCAGCCCACAGGGGACTTTCAGCACAGATACGCAGTATTTT. As protein: CASSPQGTFSTDTQYF.

This chain links TRBV9 with TRBJ2-5; possibly TRBD1 for D (6 bases). The germline gives CDR1 SGDLS, CDR2 YYNGEE. There are 17 residues in the CDR3. V was trimmed by 4 bases and J by 2 bases, leaving 21 bases between them. CDR3 protein: CASSLFRGLDRQETQYF. CDR3 sequence (DNA): TGTGCCAGCAGCCTTTTTAGGGGCCTCGACAGGCAAGAGACCCAGTACTTC. The full variable domain, its missing parts supplied by reference TRBV9 and TRBJ2-5, is DSGVTQTPKHLITATGQRVTLRCSPRSGDLSVYWYQQSLDQGLQFLIQYYNGEERAKGNILERFSAQQFPDLHSELNLSSLELGDSALYFCASSLFRGLDRQETQYFGPGTRLLVL.

This clonotype was seen a handful of times. One end of the junction is discordant with germline, which a read error may explain. The genes are TRBV4-2 and TRBJ2-1; no clear D gene. The CDR3 has 14 residues. Germline CDR1 LGHNA, CDR2 YNFKEQ. The CDR3 loop reads CASSQDQHTNERFF. In nucleotides, the CDR3 is TGTGCCAGCAGCCAAGATCAGCATACCAATGAGCGGTTCTTC.

V and J are TRBV5-1 and TRBJ2-5, with D hard to call. From germline, CDR1 is SGHRS and CDR2 YFSETQ. There are 17 residues in the CDR3. V dropped 0 bases and J dropped 1 base, with 16 bases sitting between them. This chain's CDR3 is CASSLEAQRTGQETQYF. The CDR3 DNA sequence: TGCGCCAGCAGCTTGGAGGCACAGAGGACCGGCCAAGAGACCCAGTACTTC.

The rearrangement uses TRBV6-1 and TRBJ2-4, with 9 bases matching TRBD1. Gene TRBJ2-7 matches the end of the DNA better, so the J call may be wrong. The germline CDR1 and CDR2 sequences are MNHNS and SASEGT. The CDR3 length is 14 residues. In nucleotides, the CDR3 is TGTGCCAGCCTTCACGCCGGGACAGGGCTCGAGCAGTACTTC. This translates into CASLHAGTGLEQYF.

V and J are TRBV6-1 and TRBJ1-2; TRBD1 agrees at 9 bases. Unmatched junction bases numbered 4, after V lost 2 bases and J lost 3 bases. This CDR3 has 15 residues. Germline CDR1 MNHNS, CDR2 SASEGT. The CDR3 loop is CASSESGTGYYGYTF. CDR3 sequence (DNA): TGTGCCAGCAGTGAAAGTGGGACAGGGTACTATGGCTACACCTTC.

There are a few counts of this clonotype. The genes are TRBV20-1 and TRBJ2-5; 7 nucleotides line up with TRBD2. This CDR3 spans 13 amino acids. Losses at the gene ends were 6 bases for V and 5 bases for J; bases not matched to a gene: 9. CDR1 and CDR2 from the germline V gene are DFQATT and SNEGSKA (reference sequence). This CDR3 is CSAAHGGRETQYF. The CDR3 nucleotides are TGCAGTGCCGCCCACGGGGGGAGGGAGACCCAGTACTTC.

This sequence joins TRBV6-5 and TRBJ2-5; 7 bases map to TRBD2. The CDR3 spans 16 residues. With 5 bases clipped from V and 5 bases from J, the junction kept 14 bases outside the gene matches. Germline values: CDR1 MNHEY, CDR2 SVGAGI. The CDR3 spells CASSPLGERGSETQYF. CDR3 sequence (DNA): TGTGCCAGCAGTCCACTCGGGGAGCGGGGATCGGAGACCCAGTACTTC.

This clonotype was counted a few times. This chain links TRBV29-1 with TRBJ1-5; no clear D. V shed 7 bases and J shed 3 bases, with 13 bases lying between them. The CDR3 is 13 amino acids. CDR1 is SQVTM, CDR2 ANQGSEA, per germline. The CDR3 is CSAQTQINQPQHF. DNA of the CDR3: TGCAGCGCCCAAACTCAGATCAATCAGCCCCAGCATTTT.

In this sample, this clonotype turned up a few times. This sequence joins TRBV2 and TRBJ2-3; 9 bases are a match to TRBD2. Germline CDR1 is SNHLY and CDR2 is FYNNEI. The CDR3 is made up of 15 amino acids. After removal of 3 bases from V and 2 bases from J, the junction contained 3 bases not matched to a gene. In DNA form, the CDR3 reads TGTGCCAGCAGTGAGATAGCGGGGGTCACAGATACGCAGTATTTT. Amino acid sequence: CASSEIAGVTDTQYF.

This sequence joins TRBV11-2 and TRBJ2-3; 9 positions match TRBD1. Germline lookup yields CDR1 SGHAT and CDR2 FQNNGV. The CDR3 totals 15 residues. The V gene end was trimmed by 5 bases and the J gene end by 6 bases; junction bases not matched to a gene: 9. CDR3 protein: CASSQGTGTADTQYF. CDR3 bases: TGTGCCAGCAGCCAGGGGACAGGGACGGCGGATACGCAGTATTTT.

Note on this clonotype: One end of the junction is discordant with germline, which a read error may explain. The chain links TRBV10-3 to TRBJ2-5, with 11 bases lining up with TRBD2. The CDR3 extends over 16 amino acids. CDR1 is ENHRY and CDR2 is SYGVKD in the germline V gene. The DNA for the CDR3 is TGTGCCACCAGTTCTTCTAGCGGGGGGTTACAAGAGACCCGGTACTTC. Its translation: CATSSSSGGLQETRYF.

This clonotype came up a few times. The V call is TRBV7-2, the J call TRBJ2-6; D might be TRBD1 or TRBD2, each matching 5 bases. CDR3 length: 15 amino acids. Germline CDR1 and CDR2: SGHTA and FQGNSA. V dropped 5 bases and J dropped 8 bases, with 16 bases sitting between them. This CDR3 reads CASSTGAGLSNVLTF. The DNA of the CDR3 is TGTGCCAGCAGCACCGGGGCAGGGTTGTCCAACGTCCTGACTTTC. The complete variable domain, with remaining parts taken from reference TRBV7-2 and TRBJ2-6, reads GAGVSQSPSNKVTEKGKDVELRCDPISGHTALYWYRQSLGQGLEFLIYFQGNSAPDKSGLPSDRFSAERTGGSVSTLTIQRTQQEDSAVYLCASSTGAGLSNVLTFGAGSRLTVL.

V usage is TRBV9 and J usage is TRBJ2-5, with 8 bases identical to TRBD2. The DNA end lines up better with TRBJ2-7; the J call may be wrong. Germline V CDR1 and CDR2: SGDLS, YYNGEE. The CDR3 contains 17 residues. Here the CDR3 reads CASSVAPGLGLSAEQYF. The CDR3 nucleotides are TGTGCCAGCAGCGTAGCCCCGGGACTAGGATTATCGGCCGAGCAGTACTTC.

The rearrangement links TRBV19 to TRBJ1-1; 7 positions agree with TRBD1. With 7 bases clipped from V and 0 bases from J, the junction kept 5 bases outside the gene matches. Looked up from germline, CDR1 is LNHDA and CDR2 is SQIVND (reference sequence). The CDR3 is 14 amino acids. CDR3 in DNA: TGTGCCAGTACCCAGGGGGTCATGAACACTGAAGCTTTCTTT. Protein sequence: CASTQGVMNTEAFF.

The rearrangement links TRBV20-1 to TRBJ2-7, with D unclear. The CDR3 has 18 residues. Trimming removed 0 bases at V and 7 bases at J, with 28 bases between. Germline loops: CDR1 DFQATT, CDR2 SNEGSKA (reference sequence). DNA of the CDR3: TGCAGTGCTAGAGATTTCCGGAACCCCCAAAACGGATACAATGAGCAGTACTTC. Its translation is CSARDFRNPQNGYNEQYF.

This clonotype was seen a few times. V is TRBV9 and J is TRBJ1-2, with D perhaps TRBD1 (5 bases). V lost 0 bases, J lost 1 base, and 7 bases lay in between. Germline-derived CDR1 and CDR2 are SGDLS and YYNGEE. The CDR3 is 14 residues long. The CDR3 DNA sequence: TGTGCCAGCAGCGTAGAGACAGATAACTATGGCTACACCTTC. Translation gives CASSVETDNYGYTF.

The CDR3 nucleotides are TGCAGCGTTGTTTTTTGGGCAGGACAGAGCTCCTACAATGAGCAGTTCTTC. This gives the protein CSVVFWAGQSSYNEQFF. The chain is built from TRBV29-1 and TRBJ2-1, with D tentatively TRBD1 (6 bases). Germline V lookup: CDR1 SQVTM, CDR2 ANQGSEA. The V end lost 4 bases, the J end lost 0 bases, and 19 bases lay between the germline ends. This CDR3 contains 17 residues.

This clonotype has just a few counts. The V call is TRBV20-1, the J call TRBJ2-5, with 12 bases fitting TRBD2. Germline V gene data show CDR1 as DFQATT and CDR2 as SNEGSKA (reference sequence). CDR3 size: 15 residues. J gave up 5 bases and V 0 bases, and 4 bases lay outside the gene matches. The CDR3 protein is CSARDPSGGAETQYF. CDR3 DNA: TGCAGTGCTAGAGATCCTAGCGGGGGGGCGGAGACCCAGTACTTC.

The table lists this clonotype with a few counts. The CDR3 DNA is TGTGCCAGCAGCCCCCATGGCAGTAGCAATCAGCCCCAGCATTTT. It specifies CASSPHGSSNQPQHF. The chain joins TRBV7-8 to TRBJ1-5, with D unresolved. V was shortened by 5 bases and J by 0 bases, with 11 bases between the two germline ends. The V gene's germline CDR1 is SGHVS and CDR2 FQNEAQ. This CDR3 has 15 amino acids.

The chain carries TRBV7-3 and TRBJ2-1; maybe TRBD1 (6 bases). V was pared by 1 base and J by 4 bases, with 11 bases between. This CDR3 region has 15 residues. In germline, CDR1 is SGHTA, CDR2 FQGTGA. CDR3 nucleotides: TGTGCCAGCAGCTTAATCCCCGGACAGTACAATGAGCAGTTCTTC. Amino acids: CASSLIPGQYNEQFF.

The V gene is TRBV5-1, the J gene TRBJ2-5; possible D gene TRBD2, 5 bases. V was trimmed by 7 bases and J by 2 bases, leaving 21 bases between them. This CDR3 has 16 amino acids. Germline-derived CDR1 and CDR2 are SGHRS and YFSETQ. The CDR3 DNA reads as TGCGCCAGCGGACCTAACGGACTCAGAACTCAAGAGACCCAGTACTTC. Its protein product is CASGPNGLRTQETQYF. Variable domain in full (rest from reference TRBV5-1 and TRBJ2-5): KAGVTQTPRYLIKTRGQQVTLSCSPISGHRSVSWYQQTPGQGLQFLFEYFSETQRNKGNFPGRFSGRQFSNSRSEMNVSTLELGDSALYLCASGPNGLRTQETQYFGPGTRLLVL.